This passage covers 26 T cell receptor beta chains from one sample sequenced in a study of CXCR3-negative and CXCR3-positive naive CD8 T cells. Via 5' RACE with UMI labels, TRB cDNA libraries were prepared. Following a re-call of the 5' RACE reads, TCRdb has one entry per CDR3 protein and lacks DNA. The sample features over 8,000 distinct CDR3 sequences, with around 1.1% in its top ten. The specimen sequenced was naive CXCR3- CD8+ T cells from blood. Subset given: CD45RO-CCR7+CD27+CD95- naive CD8+ T cells lacking CXCR3 (TNR3-). The receptor set was obtained from a human donor in good health. Some clones in this sample may be carry-over from other donors' samples.

This clonotype shows up as medium-sized by frequency. The chain's CDR3 is CASSLVGGYEQYF. The chain is built from TRBV7-2 and TRBJ2-7; TCRdb's D gene call, TRBD1, goes unchecked for lack of DNA. The CDR3 sequence is 13 residues long. The germline V gene encodes CDR1 SGHTA and CDR2 FQGNSA.

The chain couples TRBV29-1 to TRBJ1-2. The germline CDR1 and CDR2 sequences are SQVTM and ANQGSEA. This CDR3 spans 12 amino acids. This CDR3 is CSVVVSNYGYTF.

According to its frequency, this clonotype is medium-sized. The CDR3 protein is CASRNFEVDTQYF. J is TRBJ2-3 and V is TRBV28. CDR1 and CDR2 (germline): MDHEN, SYDVKM. This CDR3 comprises 13 residues.

This clonotype registers medium-sized by frequency. This sequence joins TRBV7-9 and TRBJ2-1; as DNA is missing, the TRBD2 call by TCRdb cannot be tested. CDR3 length: 16 residues. Germline CDR1 and CDR2: SEHNR and FQNEAQ (reference sequence). The CDR3 spells CASSLNRTSGYNEQFF.

This clonotype is deemed medium-sized by its frequency. This rearrangement joins TRBV3-1 to TRBJ2-7; the D call of TRBD1 rests on TCRdb alone, since no DNA is present to check it. Germline CDR1 is LGHDT and CDR2 is YNNKEL (reference sequence). The CDR3 has 15 residues. CDR3 residues: CASSLRQVGAYEQYF.

The chain links TRBV29-1 to TRBJ1-1. The CDR3 sequence is 13 residues long. Germline CDR1 and CDR2: SQVTM and ANQGSEA. The CDR3 here is CSVEDGPNTEAFF.

The chain links TRBV29-1 to TRBJ2-1; TCRdb gives TRBD1 as the D gene, but with no DNA this cannot be confirmed. Germline-derived CDR1 and CDR2 are SQVTM and ANQGSEA. CDR3 length: 12 amino acids. CDR3: CSAGEIGSEQFF.

In terms of frequency, this clonotype is medium-sized. The chain carries TRBV28 and TRBJ2-4. Germline V gene sequence: CDR1 MDHEN, CDR2 SYDVKM. The CDR3 is 14 amino acids. This CDR3 reads CASSYSIAKNIQYF.

This clonotype is called medium-sized based on its frequency. This sequence joins TRBV3-1 and TRBJ2-3; without DNA, the TCRdb call of TRBD2 cannot be checked. The CDR3 runs to 14 residues. The germline V gene has CDR1 LGHDT and CDR2 YNNKEL (reference sequence). CDR3 amino acids: CASSQSPGSDTQYF.

The rearrangement joins TRBV6-1 to TRBJ2-1; absent DNA, TCRdb's TRBD1 call cannot be checked. The CDR3 extends over 14 amino acids. Per germline, CDR1 MNHNS and CDR2 SASEGT. CDR3 residues: CASSWAVSYNEQFF.

Its frequency marks this clonotype as medium-sized. This chain's CDR3 is CASSSGIAKNIQYF. The chain combines TRBV12-3 or TRBV12-4 with TRBJ2-4. The length of the CDR3 is 14 residues.

The chain recombines TRBV29-1 with TRBJ2-1; TCRdb reports TRBD2, a call that lacks DNA to check it against. CDR3 length: 14 amino acids. Germline V gene lookup returns CDR1 SQVTM and CDR2 ANQGSEA. The CDR3 loop is CSVEEGLAANEQFF.

V is TRBV11-1 and J is TRBJ2-4. This CDR3 comprises 14 residues. Germline V lookup: CDR1 SGHAT, CDR2 FQDESV (reference sequence). The CDR3 here is CASVGSVAKNIQYF.

The chain has TRBV23-1 and TRBJ2-5; TCRdb calls TRBD1, which cannot be checked without DNA. TRBV23-1 is an ORF, and what it does is uncertain. This CDR3 is 15 amino acids long. CDR3 residues: CASSQSTGGQETQYF.

The V and J genes are TRBV29-1 and TRBJ2-1; TCRdb designates TRBD2, a call that cannot be tested without DNA. CDR1 and CDR2 (germline): SQVTM, ANQGSEA. CDR3 size: 16 residues. This CDR3 reads CSVAGGQAGAGDEQFF.

This clonotype registers medium-sized by frequency. The chain recombines TRBV29-1 with TRBJ2-1; checking the TCRdb D call of TRBD1 is not possible without DNA. Germline CDR1 SQVTM, CDR2 ANQGSEA. The CDR3 runs to 19 residues. CDR3 amino acids: CSVEGVGQGTVDPYNEQFF.

Its frequency marks this clonotype as medium-sized. The J gene is TRBJ2-1, the V gene TRBV29-1. Germline CDR1 SQVTM, CDR2 ANQGSEA. There are 14 residues in the CDR3. This chain's CDR3 is CSVVESSSYNEQFF.

Measured by frequency, this clonotype is medium-sized (0.01 to 0.1%). V gene TRBV29-1 combines with J gene TRBJ1-4. CDR1 SQVTM and CDR2 ANQGSEA come from the germline V gene. This CDR3 has 17 amino acids. The CDR3: CSVVTSSPPLTNEKLFF.

Frequency places this clonotype as medium-sized. The CDR3 spells CATQRRRGTDTQYF. The chain is built from TRBV27 and TRBJ2-3. CDR1 is MNHEY and CDR2 is SMNVEV in the germline V gene (reference sequence). The CDR3 is 14 amino acids.

The V call is TRBV10-2, the J call TRBJ2-7. The germline V gene encodes CDR1 WSHSY and CDR2 SAAADI. The CDR3 length is 11 residues. CDR3 sequence: CASSGWDEQYF.

This chain connects TRBV7-9 to TRBJ2-7; checking the TCRdb D call of TRBD1 is not possible without DNA. The germline V gene encodes CDR1 SEHNR and CDR2 FQNEAQ (reference sequence). This CDR3 has 13 residues. The CDR3 loop is CASSPVLGTEQYF.

CDR3 in amino acids: CASSYSIGLTAEAFF. The chain is built from TRBV6-5 and TRBJ1-1. This CDR3 contains 15 residues. The germline V gene has CDR1 MNHEY and CDR2 SVGAGI.

This clonotype registers medium-sized (0.01 to 0.1%) by frequency. V usage is TRBV15 and J usage is TRBJ2-3; as DNA is missing, the TRBD2 call by TCRdb cannot be tested. The CDR3 covers 19 residues. CDR1 is LNHNV and CDR2 is YYDKDF in the germline V gene (reference sequence). The CDR3 loop is CATSRDGGLGGGDTDTQYF.

Considering frequency, this clonotype is medium-sized (0.01 to 0.1%). The chain recombines TRBV20-1 with TRBJ2-1. The CDR3 is 11 amino acids. Looked up from germline, CDR1 is DFQATT and CDR2 is SNEGSKA (reference sequence). This chain's CDR3 is CSARDLNEQFF.

V is TRBV10-1 and J is TRBJ1-6. The CDR3 spans 19 residues. CDR1 and CDR2 (germline): WNHNN, SYGVQD (reference sequence). CDR3 residues: CASSELRRRVSSYNSPLHF.

This clonotype is called medium-sized based on its frequency. This sequence joins TRBV7-6 and TRBJ2-7; TCRdb's D call of TRBD1 is untestable without DNA. Germline V gene sequence: CDR1 SGHVS, CDR2 FNYEAQ. This CDR3 has 15 residues. CDR3 region: CASSATGTGAHEQYF.